The rows below give T cell receptor beta chains drawn from one sample of a study of HIV-infected patients and healthy controls. Using its own MiXCR run on the 5' RACE reads, TCRdb lists one record per CDR3 protein. Of tens of thousands of distinct CDR3 sequences in the sample, 15% to 20% were seen once. The sequenced material came from CD4+ T cells from blood. Receptor source: a human donor in good health. Both conserved end residues are part of each CDR3. Fields, in order: V gene, J gene, clone size, D gene, CDR3 length, CDR3 protein, CDR3 DNA. A D gene is named only where the DNA matches it firmly. For some rows the clone size is stated as once, few or many, or as a class when expanded; others skip it.

TRBV20-1,TRBJ2-1,few,TRBD1,15,CSAGRLDRDYNEQFF,TGCAGTGCGGGACGATTAGACAGGGACTACAATGAGCAGTTCTTC
TRBV2,TRBJ2-7,many,-,12,CASSPRPHEQYF,TGTGCCAGCAGTCCTCGGCCCCACGAGCAGTACTTC
TRBV29-1,TRBJ1-4,many,-,12,CSVVLESEKLFF,TGCAGCGTTGTTTTGGAGTCGGAAAAACTGTTTTTT
TRBV30,TRBJ1-2,-,-,11,CAWSYTGGYTF,TGTGCCTGGAGTTATACGGGGGGCTACACCTTC
TRBV2,TRBJ2-3,-,-,13,CASRGTDTDTHYF,TGTGCCAGCCGCGGGACAGACACAGATACGCATTATTTT
TRBV29-1,TRBJ2-1,-,-,14,CSVGGASVSDEQFF,TGCAGCGTTGGGGGCGCATCTGTCTCCGATGAGCAGTTCTTC
TRBV6-1,TRBJ1-5,-,-,14,CASIRRVSNQPQHF,TGTGCCAGCATCCGGAGGGTTAGCAATCAGCCCCAGCATTTT
TRBV12-3/TRBV12-4,TRBJ1-2,-,-,17,CASKISRGVGLNYGYTF,TGTGCCAGCAAGATCAGCCGCGGCGTCGGCTTAAACTATGGCTACACCTTC
TRBV3-1,TRBJ1-4,many,-,14,CASRELGGREKLFF,TGTGCCAGCAGGGAGTTGGGAGGAAGAGAAAAACTGTTTTTT
TRBV12-3/TRBV12-4,TRBJ1-1,-,-,12,CASSPPGLAAFF,TGTGCCAGCAGTCCGCCGGGTCTGGCAGCTTTCTTT
TRBV5-6,TRBJ1-1,-,TRBD1,15,CASSLNRGRGTVAFF,TGTGCCAGCAGCTTGAACAGGGGGCGCGGGACTGTAGCTTTCTTT
TRBV6-6,TRBJ1-1,-,-,14,CASSYGVSYTEAFF,TGTGCCAGCAGTTACGGGGTATCGTACACTGAAGCTTTCTTT
TRBV29-1,TRBJ1-1,many,TRBD1,17,CSVGGRGQGFLNTEAFF,TGCAGCGTTGGAGGTAGGGGACAGGGATTTTTGAACACTGAAGCTTTCTTT
TRBV6-2/TRBV6-3,TRBJ2-2,many,-,16,CASNPFRTTRTGELFF,TGTGCCAGCAATCCATTTAGGACCACCCGCACCGGGGAGCTGTTTTTT
TRBV7-2,TRBJ1-5,many,-,14,CASSFRDSNQPQHF,TGTGCCAGCAGCTTCCGAGATAGCAATCAGCCCCAGCATTTT
TRBV14,TRBJ2-6,-,TRBD2,15,CASSRTSSGANVLTF,TGTGCCAGCAGCCGGACTAGCTCTGGGGCCAACGTCCTGACTTTC
TRBV20-1,TRBJ1-4,few,-,15,CSASAQRTTNEKLFF,TGCAGTGCTAGCGCCCAGAGGACAACTAATGAAAAACTGTTTTTT
TRBV11-2,TRBJ2-2,many,-,16,CASSLDPRFLTGELFF,TGTGCCAGCAGCTTAGATCCCCGATTTCTCACCGGGGAGCTGTTTTTT
TRBV9,TRBJ2-7,few,TRBD2,14,CASSVVPTSHEQYF,TGTGCCAGCAGCGTAGTCCCGACTAGCCACGAGCAGTACTTC
TRBV18,TRBJ2-7,-,-,15,CASSPPGPRSYEQYF,TGTGCCAGCTCACCTCCCGGACCGCGCTCCTACGAGCAGTACTTC
TRBV7-9,TRBJ1-1,many,-,16,CASSSPERTKNTEAFF,TGTGCCAGCAGCTCCCCCGAAAGGACAAAGAACACTGAAGCTTTCTTT
TRBV9,TRBJ2-1,-,TRBD2,16,CASSAYSGGSYNEQFF,TGTGCCAGCAGCGCATATAGCGGGGGCTCCTACAATGAGCAGTTCTTC
TRBV6-2/TRBV6-3,TRBJ2-2,few,TRBD1,16,CASRSSFDRVTGELFF,TGTGCCAGCAGATCCTCTTTTGACAGGGTGACCGGGGAGCTGTTTTTT
TRBV20-1,TRBJ1-2,-,-,17,CSARDRYRALLNYGYTF,TGCAGTGCTAGAGATCGATACAGGGCACTCCTTAACTATGGCTACACCTTC
TRBV3-1,TRBJ1-1,many,-,14,CASSLLEANTEAFF,TGTGCCAGCAGCCTTTTAGAGGCGAACACTGAAGCTTTCTTT
TRBV7-2,TRBJ2-3,-,-,14,CASSFGGRADTQYF,TGTGCCAGCAGCTTTGGGGGGCGCGCAGATACGCAGTATTTT
TRBV19,TRBJ1-5,-,TRBD1,18,CASSIPSYRGVGNQPQHF,TGTGCCAGTAGTATTCCCTCTTACAGGGGAGTCGGCAATCAGCCCCAGCATTTT
TRBV29-1,TRBJ2-1,few,TRBD2,12,CSARTSWIEQFF,TGCAGCGCCCGGACTAGCTGGATTGAGCAGTTCTTC
TRBV24-1,TRBJ1-3,many,-,15,CATSDTGDSGNTIYF,TGTGCCACCAGTGATACAGGAGACTCTGGAAACACCATATATTTT
TRBV12-3/TRBV12-4,TRBJ2-3,many,TRBD2,16,CASSRGGLAGTDTQYF,TGTGCCAGCAGCCGTGGGGGACTAGCGGGCACAGATACGCAGTATTTT
TRBV7-2,TRBJ1-4,-,-,12,CASSLARGKLFF,TGTGCCAGCAGCTTAGCGCGAGGAAAACTGTTTTTT
TRBV7-3,TRBJ2-3,many,-,13,CASGTRTTDTQYF,TGTGCCAGCGGTACTAGAACCACAGATACGCAGTATTTT
TRBV20-1,TRBJ1-1,-,TRBD1,13,CSAISGQSAEAFF,TGCAGTGCCATCTCGGGACAGTCGGCTGAAGCTTTCTTT
TRBV6-6,TRBJ2-1,-,TRBD1,13,CASSGTGGNEQFF,TGTGCCAGCAGTGGGACAGGGGGAAATGAGCAGTTCTTC
TRBV20-1,TRBJ2-1,many,TRBD2,14,CSARRTSGYNEQFF,TGCAGTGCTCGAAGGACTAGCGGCTACAATGAGCAGTTCTTC
TRBV30,TRBJ2-7,many,TRBD2,12,CACLAAAYEQYF,TGTGCCTGCCTAGCGGCCGCCTACGAGCAGTACTTC
TRBV19,TRBJ1-4,few,TRBD1,15,CASSGLGTANEKLFF,TGTGCCAGTAGTGGCCTCGGGACAGCTAATGAAAAACTGTTTTTT
TRBV11-3,TRBJ1-1,many,-,13,CASSSRRNTEAFF,TGTGCCAGCAGCTCACGGCGGAACACTGAAGCTTTCTTT
TRBV20-1,TRBJ1-5,many,-,14,CSAGGLQGYQPQHF,TGCAGTGCCGGGGGCTTACAGGGTTATCAGCCCCAGCATTTT
TRBV20-1,TRBJ1-6,many,-,14,CSARAQVHNSPLHF,TGCAGTGCTAGAGCGCAGGTCCATAATTCACCCCTCCACTTT
TRBV2,TRBJ1-1,few,-,12,CASIGQNTEAFF,TGTGCCAGCATAGGACAGAACACTGAAGCTTTCTTT
TRBV29-1,TRBJ1-1,-,TRBD1,13,CSVDRGRGTEAFF,TGCAGCGTGGACAGGGGCAGGGGCACTGAAGCTTTCTTT
TRBV5-1,TRBJ2-7,many,-,13,CASSLTPPGEQYF,TGCGCCAGCAGCTTGACACCGCCCGGAGAGCAGTACTTC
TRBV6-1,TRBJ2-7,-,TRBD2,18,CASRSELGVAGGSYEQYF,TGTGCCAGCAGAAGTGAATTAGGGGTAGCGGGGGGGTCCTACGAGCAGTACTTC
TRBV3-1,TRBJ2-7,-,-,13,CASGARGSYEQYF,TGTGCCAGCGGGGCGCGGGGATCCTACGAGCAGTACTTC
TRBV11-2,TRBJ2-6,-,-,14,CASSLANGANVLTF,TGTGCCAGCAGCTTGGCGAACGGGGCCAACGTCCTGACTTTC